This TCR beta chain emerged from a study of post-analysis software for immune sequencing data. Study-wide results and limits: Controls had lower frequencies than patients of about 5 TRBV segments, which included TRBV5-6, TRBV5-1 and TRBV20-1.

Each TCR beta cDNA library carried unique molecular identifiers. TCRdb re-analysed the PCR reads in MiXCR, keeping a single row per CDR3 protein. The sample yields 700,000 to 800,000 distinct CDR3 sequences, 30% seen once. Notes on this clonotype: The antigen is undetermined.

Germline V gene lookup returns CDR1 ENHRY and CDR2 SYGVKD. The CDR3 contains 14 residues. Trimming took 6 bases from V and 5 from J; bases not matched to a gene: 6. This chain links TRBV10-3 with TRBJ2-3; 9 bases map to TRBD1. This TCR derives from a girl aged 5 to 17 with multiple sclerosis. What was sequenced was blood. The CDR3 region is CAIRTDRGRDTQYF. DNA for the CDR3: TGTGCCATCAGGACGGACAGGGGAAGAGATACGCAGTATTTT.